A single sample gave rise to the 28 T cell receptor beta chains below, sequenced in a study of cytomegalovirus exposure and HLA in healthy donors. Primers: 60 Vbeta forward and 13 Jbeta reverse. The protocol was immunoSEQ multiplex PCR, while the TCRdb copy is restricted to in-frame clones and leaves out a portion. This sample's table has just over 200,000 clones. Sequences were obtained from PBMCs. All receptors come from a girl under 10 years old in good health and CMV-seropositive.

The chain has TRBV6-5 and TRBJ1-2; 8 bases are shared with TRBD1. Germline CDR1 is MNHEY and CDR2 is SVGAGI. The CDR3 consists of 14 residues. With V trimmed by 6 bases and J by 0 bases, 3 bases remained unmatched. CDR3 sequence: CASRSTGANYGYTF. The CDR3 DNA is TGTGCCAGCAGATCGACAGGGGCTAACTATGGCTACACCTTC.

This sequence joins TRBV2 and TRBJ1-5, with 8 bases that match TRBD1. Germline V gene lookup returns CDR1 SNHLY and CDR2 FYNNEI. CDR3 length equals 13 residues. V shed 8 bases, J shed 4 bases, and the junction held 4 bases outside the gene matches. The CDR3: CASCQGANQPQHF. CDR3 nucleotides: TGTGCCAGCTGCCAGGGGGCAAATCAGCCCCAGCATTTT.

V usage is TRBV30 and J usage is TRBJ2-1; TRBD2 matches 12 bases. CDR3 length equals 15 residues. CDR1 and CDR2 (germline): GTSNPN, SVGIG (reference sequence). After removal of 3 bases from V and 6 bases from J, the junction contained 6 bases not matched to a gene. CDR3 DNA: TGTGCCTGGAGAGGACTAGCGGGATTGGTCAATGAGCAGTTCTTC. This translates into CAWRGLAGLVNEQFF.

This sequence joins TRBV5-1 and TRBJ2-3; TRBD1 aligns across 11 bases. J gave up 4 bases and V 4 bases, and 14 bases lay outside the gene matches. The CDR3 is made up of 18 amino acids. CDR1 is SGHRS and CDR2 is YFSETQ in the germline V gene. In DNA, the CDR3 is TGCGCCAGCAGCCGGACAGGGGGCGAAGGTTGGGGTTCAGATACGCAGTATTTT. Translated: CASSRTGGEGWGSDTQYF.

The rearrangement links TRBV12-2 to TRBJ2-5; the D call in the table, TRBD2, was not verified against the DNA. TRBV12-2 counts as a pseudogene. The CDR3 runs 16 residues. The CDR3 loop reads CASRVFRARAGETQYF. The CDR3 DNA follows: TGTGCAAGTCGCGTCTTCAGGGCCCGGGCGGGGGAGACCCAGTACTTC.

The chain joins TRBV11-2 to TRBJ2-4; TRBD1 matches 7 bases. Germline V gives CDR1 SGHAT, CDR2 FQNNGV. Trimming took 5 bases from V and 3 from J; bases not matched to a gene: 4. The length of the CDR3 is 14 residues. CDR3 sequence reads: CASSLGQDKNIQYF. In nucleotides, the CDR3 is TGTGCCAGCAGCCTCGGACAGGACAAAAACATTCAGTACTTC.

About this clone itself: Other DNA sequences of this sample code for an identical CDR3. This sequence joins TRBV4-1 and TRBJ2-2, with 9 bases fitting TRBD1. The CDR3 has 19 residues. V lost 0 bases to trimming and J lost 1 base; unmatched junction nucleotides: 9. In germline, CDR1 is MGHRA, CDR2 YSYEKL. CDR3 DNA: TGCGCCAGCAGCCAAGAGAGGACAGGGGCCACACAGAACACCGGGGAGCTGTTTTTT. Translated: CASSQERTGATQNTGELFF.

To note about this clone: The sample holds other DNA sequences that translate to the same CDR3. This chain links TRBV5-1 with TRBJ2-5; no definite D call. The CDR3 totals 14 residues. V was cut by 8 bases and J by 3 bases, with 17 bases left in between. Germline CDR1 reads SGHRS; CDR2 reads YFSETQ. The CDR3 DNA reads as TGCGCCAGTAGCCCCATGGTTGCGGAAGAGACCCAGTACTTC. Translation: CASSPMVAEETQYF.

The chain employs TRBV4-2 and TRBJ2-2, with a possible D match to TRBD1 (6 bases). The ends were cut back, 7 bases at V and 5 bases at J, with 11 bases in the middle. Germline V gene data show CDR1 as LGHNA and CDR2 as YNFKEQ. This CDR3 has 13 amino acids. The CDR3 loop is CASNAGETGELFF. The DNA of the CDR3 is TGTGCCAGCAACGCAGGGGAAACCGGGGAGCTGTTTTTT.

The chain couples TRBV9 to TRBJ2-7; TRBD1 aligns across 8 bases. Per the germline V gene, CDR1 is SGDLS and CDR2 is YYNGEE. V lost 3 bases and J lost 4; bases outside the gene matches: 3. The CDR3 has 13 residues. The CDR3 DNA reads as TGTGCCAGCAGCGGGGACAGGACTTACGAGCAGTACTTC. It translates to CASSGDRTYEQYF.

The V and J genes are TRBV11-2 and TRBJ2-1, with D tentatively TRBD1 (5 bases). With 7 bases removed from V and 8 bases from J, the gap between germline ends came to 18 bases. The germline V gene encodes CDR1 SGHAT and CDR2 FQNNGV. This CDR3 spans 14 amino acids. This chain's CDR3 is CASKQSGAVDEQFF. As DNA, the CDR3 is TGTGCCAGCAAGCAAAGTGGGGCCGTTGATGAGCAGTTCTTC.

The rearrangement joins TRBV6-1 to TRBJ2-1; the D gene is possibly TRBD1 (5 bases). This CDR3 is built from 13 residues. V was cut by 8 bases and J by 2 bases, with 10 bases left in between. Germline values: CDR1 MNHNS, CDR2 SASEGT. The CDR3 bases are TGTGCCAGCGGCAGGGTCCCCTACAATGAGCAGTTCTTC. It is translated as CASGRVPYNEQFF.

This sequence joins TRBV28 and TRBJ1-5; TRBD1 matches at 8 bases. After removal of 7 bases from V and 5 bases from J, the junction contained 7 bases not matched to a gene. This CDR3 region has 14 residues. Germline CDR1 is MDHEN and CDR2 is SYDVKM. Here the CDR3 DNA reads TGTGCCAGCATGGTGCAGGGGGCCTATCAGCCCCAGCATTTT. It is translated as CASMVQGAYQPQHF.

V is TRBV10-3 and J is TRBJ2-1, with 10 bases matching TRBD2. This CDR3 spans 14 amino acids. CDR1 is ENHRY, CDR2 SYGVKD, per germline. With 10 bases clipped from V and 6 bases from J, the junction kept 9 bases outside the gene matches. CDR3 region: CASAGTSEPNEQFF. The DNA of the CDR3 is TGTGCCAGCGCCGGGACTAGCGAACCCAATGAGCAGTTCTTC.

The chain uses TRBV6-1 and TRBJ1-5; 10 nucleotides line up with TRBD1. Germline lookup yields CDR1 MNHNS and CDR2 SASEGT. V was clipped by 4 bases and J by 7 bases; unmatched bases: 4. The CDR3 runs to 14 residues. The CDR3 nucleotides are TGTGCCAGCAGTGTGACAGGGGGCACCCAGCCCCAGCATTTT. It is translated as CASSVTGGTQPQHF.

This chain connects TRBV7-8 to TRBJ2-4; 7 bases line up with TRBD1. The junction had 7 bases not matched to a gene; V was cut back by 5 bases and J by 0 bases. The CDR3 runs to 16 residues. Germline V lookup: CDR1 SGHVS, CDR2 FQNEAQ. DNA of the CDR3: TGTGCCAGCAGCCTAGGGGGACAGTTAGCCAAAAACATTCAGTACTTC. Translating it yields CASSLGGQLAKNIQYF. The whole variable domain, remainder taken from reference TRBV7-8 and TRBJ2-4, is GAGVSQSPRYKVAKRGQDVALRCDPISGHVSLFWYQQALGQGPEFLTYFQNEAQLDKSGLPSDRFFAERPEGSVSTLKIQRTQQEDSAVYLCASSLGGQLAKNIQYFGAGTRLSVL.

The chain recombines TRBV19 with TRBJ2-1; maybe TRBD1 (6 bases). Per the germline V gene, CDR1 is LNHDA and CDR2 is SQIVND (reference sequence). The CDR3 length is 12 residues. Trimming cost V 5 bases and J 7 bases, with 9 bases left between them. Here the CDR3 reads CASSPQGNEQFF. The CDR3 coding sequence is TGTGCCAGTAGTCCACAGGGAAATGAGCAGTTCTTC.

V and J are TRBV13 and TRBJ2-5, with 12 positions matching TRBD1. With V trimmed by 5 bases and J by 5 bases, 9 bases remained unmatched. Looked up from germline, CDR1 is PRHDT and CDR2 is FYEKMQ (reference sequence). The CDR3 is 16 amino acids. The CDR3 bases are TGTGCCAGCAGCGGGCGGGGGACAGGGGGCCAGGAGACCCAGTACTTC. This codes for CASSGRGTGGQETQYF.

V usage is TRBV28 and J usage is TRBJ2-7; D not resolved. Trimming cost V 1 base and J 0 bases, with 10 bases left between them. The CDR3 consists of 15 residues. The V gene's germline CDR1 is MDHEN and CDR2 SYDVKM. The CDR3 loop reads CASSLFAGFSYEQYF. CDR3 coding DNA: TGTGCCAGCAGTTTATTTGCAGGTTTCTCCTACGAGCAGTACTTC.

The rearrangement uses TRBV30 and TRBJ1-4; TRBD1 agrees at 11 bases. With 1 base clipped from V and 8 bases from J, the junction kept 3 bases outside the gene matches. The CDR3 has 14 residues. Germline-derived CDR1 and CDR2 are GTSNPN and SVGIG (reference sequence). Written as DNA, the CDR3 is TGTGCCTGGAGTGGGGACAGGGGGGCCGAAAAACTGTTTTTT. It specifies CAWSGDRGAEKLFF.

The chain joins TRBV20-1 to TRBJ2-5, with TRBD2 as a possible D gene (5 bases). The V gene lost 5 bases and the J gene lost 5 bases, with 6 bases spanning the gap. Per germline, CDR1 DFQATT and CDR2 SNEGSKA (reference sequence). The CDR3 has 10 residues. The CDR3 is CSALAETQYF. The DNA for the CDR3 is TGCAGTGCTCTAGCTGAGACCCAGTACTTC.

The J gene is TRBJ2-5, the V gene TRBV13, with TRBD2 matching 7 bases. Judging by the DNA end, TRBJ2-7 fits better; the J call may be wrong. Germline lookup yields CDR1 PRHDT and CDR2 FYEKMQ (reference sequence). The CDR3 runs 14 residues. DNA of the CDR3: TGTGCCAGCAGCTCGATAGCGGGTCCCTACGAGCAGTACTTC. Its translation is CASSSIAGPYEQYF.

This chain joins TRBV2 and TRBJ2-1; TRBD2 aligns across 10 bases. The CDR3 is made up of 17 amino acids. The germline V gene encodes CDR1 SNHLY and CDR2 FYNNEI. V dropped 0 bases and J dropped 5; count of bases not matched to a gene: 7. For the CDR3, the DNA is TGTGCCAGCAGTGAAGCCCCGGGACTAGCGCGTAACAATGAGCAGTTCTTC. This sequence encodes CASSEAPGLARNNEQFF.

V usage is TRBV4-2 and J usage is TRBJ1-1, with a tentative D call TRBD1 (5 bases). This CDR3 has 15 residues. Trimming took off 4 bases at V and 1 base at J, with 13 bases between the two ends. Germline loops: CDR1 LGHNA, CDR2 YNFKEQ. The CDR3 spells CASSPFSTENTEAFF. The CDR3 region has the DNA TGTGCCAGCAGCCCCTTTTCGACAGAGAACACTGAAGCTTTCTTT.

The chain recombines TRBV4-1 with TRBJ2-3; the match to TRBD2 covers 12 bases. Germline-derived CDR1 and CDR2 are MGHRA and YSYEKL. The CDR3 loop spans 16 amino acids. The V gene end was trimmed by 1 base and the J gene end by 5 bases; junction bases not matched to a gene: 4. CDR3 coding DNA: TGCGCCAGCAGCCAAGCCCTAGCGGGAGGGGTAGATACGCAGTATTTT. It is translated as CASSQALAGGVDTQYF.

DNA for the CDR3: TGTGCCAGCAGTTTAGTGGGACAGGGGCTTTATGGCTACACCTTC. Protein: CASSLVGQGLYGYTF. The J gene is TRBJ1-2, the V gene TRBV28; 10 bases are shared with TRBD1. The CDR3 sequence is 15 residues long. The germline V gene encodes CDR1 MDHEN and CDR2 SYDVKM. J lost 5 bases, V lost 2 bases, and 5 bases had no gene match.

The chain combines TRBV11-1 with TRBJ2-2; 8 bases map to TRBD1. Germline-derived CDR1 and CDR2 are SGHAT and FQDESV (reference sequence). The CDR3 runs to 18 residues. Losses at the gene ends were 2 bases for V and 1 base for J; bases not matched to a gene: 9. This chain's CDR3 is CASSLYLSGQGNTGELFF. The CDR3 DNA reads TGTGCCAGCAGCTTATATTTGAGTGGACAGGGGAACACCGGGGAGCTGTTTTTT.

The rearrangement uses TRBV2 and TRBJ1-2; 8 bases agree with TRBD1. Germline V gene data show CDR1 as SNHLY and CDR2 as FYNNEI. CDR3 length equals 13 residues. The trim removed 6 bases at V and 7 bases at J, leaving 7 bases unmatched. This chain's CDR3 is CASRRTGLGGYTF. In DNA form, the CDR3 reads TGTGCCAGCAGGCGGACAGGGCTCGGTGGCTACACCTTC.